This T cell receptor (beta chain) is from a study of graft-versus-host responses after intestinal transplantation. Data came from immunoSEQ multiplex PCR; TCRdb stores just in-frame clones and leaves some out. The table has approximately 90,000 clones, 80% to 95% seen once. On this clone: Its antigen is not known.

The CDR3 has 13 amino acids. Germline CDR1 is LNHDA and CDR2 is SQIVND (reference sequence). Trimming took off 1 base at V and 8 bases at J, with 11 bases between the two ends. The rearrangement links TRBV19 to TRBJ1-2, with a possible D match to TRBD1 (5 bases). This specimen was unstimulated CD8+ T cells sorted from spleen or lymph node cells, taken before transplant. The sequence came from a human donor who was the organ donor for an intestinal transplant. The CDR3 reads CASSIGGVAGYTF. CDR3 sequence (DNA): TGTGCCAGTAGTATAGGGGGGGTCGCGGGCTACACCTTC.